This TCR beta chain was recovered during a study of T cell repertoires in cytomegalovirus infection. From the reads, TCRdb called clonotypes with MiXCR, one entry per CDR3 protein. The sample records hundreds of thousands of distinct CDR3 sequences, less than 35% being singletons. Germline-derived CDR1 and CDR2 are MGHRA and YSYEKL. This CDR3 region has 19 residues. Trimming removed 0 bases from V and 0 bases from J, with 20 bases in between. Remarks on this clonotype: Its antigen is still unknown.

The specimen was cultured CD8+ T cells from PBMCs, collected from culture after CMV antigen stimulation. The source is a human donor in good health (CMV status not recorded). Some clones in this sample may be carry-over from other donors' samples. V gene TRBV4-1 combines with J gene TRBJ2-5; D may be TRBD1 or TRBD2 (5 bases each). CDR3 amino acids: CASSQDLAGSHLDQETQYF. The CDR3 DNA is TGCGCCAGCAGCCAAGATTTAGCAGGGAGCCATTTGGACCAAGAGACCCAGTACTTC.